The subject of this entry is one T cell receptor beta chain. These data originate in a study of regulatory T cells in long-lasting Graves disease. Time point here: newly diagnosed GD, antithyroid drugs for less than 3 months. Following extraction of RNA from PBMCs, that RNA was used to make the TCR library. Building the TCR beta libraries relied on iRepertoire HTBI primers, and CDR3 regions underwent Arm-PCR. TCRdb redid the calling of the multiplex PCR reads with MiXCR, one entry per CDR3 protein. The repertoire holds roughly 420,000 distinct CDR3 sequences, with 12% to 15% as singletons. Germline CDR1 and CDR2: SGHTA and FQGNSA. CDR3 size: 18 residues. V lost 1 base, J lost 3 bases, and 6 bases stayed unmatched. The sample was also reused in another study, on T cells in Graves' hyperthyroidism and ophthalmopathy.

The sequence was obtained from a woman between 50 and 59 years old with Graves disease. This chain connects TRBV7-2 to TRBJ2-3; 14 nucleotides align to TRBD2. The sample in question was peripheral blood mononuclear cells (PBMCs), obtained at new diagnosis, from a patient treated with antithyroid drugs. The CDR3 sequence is CASSLGLAGGPGTDTQYF. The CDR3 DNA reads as TGTGCCAGCAGCTTAGGACTAGCGGGAGGGCCCGGGACAGATACGCAGTATTTT.